The TCR beta chain under discussion was sequenced for a study of CD8+ T cells in alopecia areata. RNA was isolated and reverse transcribed to cDNA, the sequencing template. Sequencing used immunoSEQ multiplex PCR; TCRdb keeps in-frame clones, though not all of them. The sample gives roughly 100,000 clones, about nine tenths of which show up once; 11% is in the top ten. General study findings and limits: More clonal than normal scalp was lesional scalp, particularly alopecia totalis/universalis. Amid tofacitinib therapy, many expanded lesional clones stayed present in scalp and blood.

Concerning this clone: Its antigen is undetermined.

Indicated treatment: oral pan-JAK inhibitor, 5-10 mg twice daily. Individuals with alopecia areata gave both lesional scalp punch biopsies and peripheral blood for collection. Cell sorting was applied to PBMCs, and CD4+ and CD8+ T cells were collected. This CDR3 has 15 residues. Between the trimmed V and J ends, which lost 1 base and 3 bases, there was a span of 13 bases. CDR1 SGHAT and CDR2 FQNNGV come from the germline V gene. This TCR was sampled from a human donor with alopecia areata. Sample: CD8+ T cells sorted from blood, taken between weeks 30 and 35, from a patient treated with tofacitinib. The chain couples TRBV11-2 to TRBJ2-7, with no clear D. The CDR3 loop reads CASSLVRTANYEQYF. CDR3 DNA sequence: TGTGCCAGCAGCTTAGTACGCACAGCCAACTACGAGCAGTACTTC.